This TCR beta chain was identified in a study of molecular identifiers for immune sequencing clone quantification. This clonotype was detected many times. TCRdb reprocessed the PCR reads via MiXCR and lists one record per CDR3 protein. The sample includes 250,000 to 350,000 distinct CDR3 sequences, around 21% of them seen just once. This CDR3 is 13 amino acids long. Germline CDR1 SGHRS, CDR2 YFSETQ. V gave up 2 bases and J gave up 1 base, with 6 bases separating them. The sample taken for sequencing was naive CD8+ T cells from blood, with Jurkat cell RNA spiked in. The sample's subset: FACS-sorted CD8+CD4-CCR7+CD45RA+ naive T cells. The sequence came from a human donor in good health. Some libraries in this study had Jurkat cell RNA spiked in. The V call is TRBV5-1, the J call TRBJ1-1, with D unresolved. The CDR3 nucleotides read TGCGCCAGCAGCTTCAGCCAGAACACTGAAGCTTTCTTT. Translation gives CASSFSQNTEAFF.